This T cell receptor (beta chain) appears in the sequencing data of a study of cytomegalovirus exposure and HLA in healthy donors. Findings and limits, study-wide: Roughly uniform sequencing depth across donors was assumed, possibly incorrectly. Generally TCR sequences proved uncommon, though certain public TCRs appeared in numerous donors. An analysis that was carried out later associated 16,000 or so TCR beta sequences with HLA alleles at 0.05 false discovery rate.

This CDR3 has 13 amino acids. The germline CDR1 and CDR2 sequences are SNHLY and FYNNEI. The trim removed 7 bases at V and 6 bases at J, leaving 7 bases unmatched. With respect to this clone: No antigen is known for it.

The PCR used 60 Vbeta and 13 Jbeta primers. Sequencing used immunoSEQ multiplex PCR; TCRdb keeps in-frame clones, though not all of them. Of 200,000 to 300,000 clones listed, about four fifths are singletons. Donors showed nominal health when sampled, although they likely had unrecorded immune exposures. The source is a woman aged 40 to 55 in good health and CMV-seropositive. The chain has TRBV2 and TRBJ1-2; 8 nucleotides line up with TRBD1. Sequencing was performed on PBMCs. The CDR3 region is CASIPDREDGYTF. The CDR3 bases are TGTGCCAGCATTCCGGACAGGGAGGATGGCTACACCTTC.